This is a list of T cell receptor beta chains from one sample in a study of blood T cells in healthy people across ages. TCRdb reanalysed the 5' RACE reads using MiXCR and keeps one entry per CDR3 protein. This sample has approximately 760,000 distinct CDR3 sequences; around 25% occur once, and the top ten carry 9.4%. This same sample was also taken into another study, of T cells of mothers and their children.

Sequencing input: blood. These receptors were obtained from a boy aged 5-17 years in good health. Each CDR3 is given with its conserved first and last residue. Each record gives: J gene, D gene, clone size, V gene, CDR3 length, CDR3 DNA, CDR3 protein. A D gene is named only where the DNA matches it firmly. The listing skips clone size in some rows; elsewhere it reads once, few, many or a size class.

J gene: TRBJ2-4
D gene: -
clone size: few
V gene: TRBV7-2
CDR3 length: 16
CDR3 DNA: TGTGCCAGCAGCCTCACCGGGACACAAGCCAAAAACATTCAGTACTTC
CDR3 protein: CASSLTGTQAKNIQYF

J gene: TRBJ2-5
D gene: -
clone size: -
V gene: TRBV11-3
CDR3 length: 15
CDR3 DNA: TGTGCCAGCAGCCCCCCGGACTGGTACCAAGAGACCCAGTACTTC
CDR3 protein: CASSPPDWYQETQYF

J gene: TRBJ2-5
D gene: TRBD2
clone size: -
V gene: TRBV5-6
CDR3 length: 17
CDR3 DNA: TGTGCCAGCAGCTATCTCCTAGCGGGACTTTACAAAGAGACCCAGTACTTC
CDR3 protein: CASSYLLAGLYKETQYF

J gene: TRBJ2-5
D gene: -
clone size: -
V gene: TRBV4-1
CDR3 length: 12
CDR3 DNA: TGCGCCAGCAGCCAAAAGTTCGAGACCCAGTACTTC
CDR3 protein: CASSQKFETQYF

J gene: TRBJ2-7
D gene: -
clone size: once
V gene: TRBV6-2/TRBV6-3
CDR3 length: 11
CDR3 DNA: TGTGCCAGCACCGATGAGGGCGAGCAGTACTTC
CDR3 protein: CASTDEGEQYF

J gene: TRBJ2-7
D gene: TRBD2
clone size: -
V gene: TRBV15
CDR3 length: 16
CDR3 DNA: TGTGCCACCAGCAGAGAAGGTAGCGGGAGTGTATACGAGCAGTACTTC
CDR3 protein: CATSREGSGSVYEQYF

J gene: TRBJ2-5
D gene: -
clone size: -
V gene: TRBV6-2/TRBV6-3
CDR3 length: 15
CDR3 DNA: TGTGCCAGCAGTTCTCTACCGACGGTAGGAAAGACCCAGTACTTC
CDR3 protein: CASSSLPTVGKTQYF

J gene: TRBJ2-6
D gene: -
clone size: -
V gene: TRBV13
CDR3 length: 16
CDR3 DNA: TGTGCCAGCATCATCAGAATGGTCTCTGGGGCCAACGTCCTGACTTTC
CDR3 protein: CASIIRMVSGANVLTF

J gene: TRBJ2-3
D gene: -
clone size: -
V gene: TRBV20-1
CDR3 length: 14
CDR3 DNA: TGCAGTGCTAGGCGAGGGGGAGGGACAGATACGCAGTATTTT
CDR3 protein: CSARRGGGTDTQYF

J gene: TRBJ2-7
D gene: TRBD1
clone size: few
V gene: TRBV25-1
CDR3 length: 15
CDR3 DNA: TGTGCCAGCAGTGCGTACCAGGGGGCAGGCTACGAGCAGTACTTC
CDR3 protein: CASSAYQGAGYEQYF

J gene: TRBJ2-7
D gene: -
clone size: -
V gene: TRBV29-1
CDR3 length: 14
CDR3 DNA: TGCAGCGTTGAATCCCGAGACAGGCCCTACGAGCAGTACTTC
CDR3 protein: CSVESRDRPYEQYF

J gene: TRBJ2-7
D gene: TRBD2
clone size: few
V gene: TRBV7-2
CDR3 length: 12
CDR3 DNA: TGTGCCAGCAAGGGACTAGGCTACGAGCAGTACTTC
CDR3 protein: CASKGLGYEQYF

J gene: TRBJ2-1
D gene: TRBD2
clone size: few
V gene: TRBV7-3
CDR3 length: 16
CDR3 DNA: TGTGCCAGCAGCTTAGTCGGGACTAGCGGGGGCAATGAGCAGTTCTTC
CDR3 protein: CASSLVGTSGGNEQFF

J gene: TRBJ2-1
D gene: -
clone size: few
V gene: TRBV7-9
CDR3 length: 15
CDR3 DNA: TGTGCCAGCAGCTTACAGGGACCGATCACGAATGAGCAGTTCTTC
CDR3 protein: CASSLQGPITNEQFF

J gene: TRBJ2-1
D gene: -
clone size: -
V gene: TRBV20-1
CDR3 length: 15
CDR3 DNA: TGCAGTGCTAGAGATCGGGCTAGCGTCTACAATGAGCAGTTCTTC
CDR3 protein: CSARDRASVYNEQFF

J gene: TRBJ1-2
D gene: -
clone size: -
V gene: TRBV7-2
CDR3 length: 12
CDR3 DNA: TGTGCCAGCAGCTTGTCAGACTATGGCTACACCTTC
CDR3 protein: CASSLSDYGYTF

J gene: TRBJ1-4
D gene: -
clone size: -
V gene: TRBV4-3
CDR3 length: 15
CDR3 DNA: TGCGCCAGCAGCCAAGAGAACGGCCCTAATGAAAAACTGTTTTTT
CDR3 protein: CASSQENGPNEKLFF

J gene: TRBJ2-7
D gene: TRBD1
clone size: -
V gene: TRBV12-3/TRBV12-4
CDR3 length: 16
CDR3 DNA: TGTGCCAGCAGTTCAGATTGGGACAGTAGCTCCTACGAGCAGTACTTC
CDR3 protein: CASSSDWDSSSYEQYF

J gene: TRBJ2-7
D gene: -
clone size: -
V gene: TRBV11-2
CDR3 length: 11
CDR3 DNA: TGTGCCAGCAGCTCGGCGGGGGAGCAGTACTTC
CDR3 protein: CASSSAGEQYF

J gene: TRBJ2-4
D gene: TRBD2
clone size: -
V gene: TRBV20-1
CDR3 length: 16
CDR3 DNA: TGCAGTGCTAGGGCTAGCGGGGGGGCTACGGTAAACATTCAGTACTTC
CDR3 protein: CSARASGGATVNIQYF

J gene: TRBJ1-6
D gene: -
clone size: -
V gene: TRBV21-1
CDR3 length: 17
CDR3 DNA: TGTGCCAGCAGCAAATATCGGGGCAGCTCCTATAATTCACCCCTCCACTTT
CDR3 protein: CASSKYRGSSYNSPLHF

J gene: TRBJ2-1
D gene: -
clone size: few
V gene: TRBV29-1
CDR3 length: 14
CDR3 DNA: TGCAGCGTTGGTAGGGGGGTATCCTACAATGATCAGTTCTTC
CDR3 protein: CSVGRGVSYNDQFF

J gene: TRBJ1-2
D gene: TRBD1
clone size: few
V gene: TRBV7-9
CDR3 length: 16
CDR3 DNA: TGTGCCAGCAGCTTAGACATACGGACAGGGGGCTCTGGCTACACCTTC
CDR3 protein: CASSLDIRTGGSGYTF

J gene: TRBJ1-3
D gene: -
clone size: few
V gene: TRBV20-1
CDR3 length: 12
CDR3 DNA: TGCAGTGCTAGAGGGGAAGGAAACACCATATATTTT
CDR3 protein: CSARGEGNTIYF

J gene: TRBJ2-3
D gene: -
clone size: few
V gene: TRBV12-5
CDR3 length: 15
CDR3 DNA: TGTGCTAGTGGTTTGAGTGTCGGGACGCCAGATACGCAGTATTTT
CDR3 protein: CASGLSVGTPDTQYF

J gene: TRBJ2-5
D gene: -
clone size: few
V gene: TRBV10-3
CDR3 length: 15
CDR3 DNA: TGTGCCATCAGGGCGGATAGGGCGGAGGGAGAGACCCAGTACTTC
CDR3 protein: CAIRADRAEGETQYF

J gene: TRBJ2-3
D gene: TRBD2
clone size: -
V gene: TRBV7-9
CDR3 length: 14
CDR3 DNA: TGTGCCAGCAGCGGTAGCGGGACCGCAGATACGCAGTATTTT
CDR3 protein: CASSGSGTADTQYF